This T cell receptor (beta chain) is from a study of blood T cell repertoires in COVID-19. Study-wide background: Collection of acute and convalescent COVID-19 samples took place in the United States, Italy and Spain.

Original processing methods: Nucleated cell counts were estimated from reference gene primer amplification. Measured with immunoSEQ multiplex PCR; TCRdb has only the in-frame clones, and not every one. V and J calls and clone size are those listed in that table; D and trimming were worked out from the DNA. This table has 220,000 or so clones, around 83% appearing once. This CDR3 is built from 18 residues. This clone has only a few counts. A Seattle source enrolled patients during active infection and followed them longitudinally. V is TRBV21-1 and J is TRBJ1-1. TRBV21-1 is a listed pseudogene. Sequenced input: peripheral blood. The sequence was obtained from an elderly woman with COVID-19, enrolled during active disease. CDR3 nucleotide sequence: TGTGCCAGCAGCAAAAAGTTTCGGGGGAAATCTTTGAACACTGAAGCTTTCTTT. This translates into CASSKKFRGKSLNTEAFF.